This T cell receptor beta chain was profiled in a study of blood T cells in healthy people across ages. With a J-beta primer mix and a sample-barcoded 5' primer, a second PCR ran about 7 to 11 cycles. From each sample, at least 2.5 million paired-end reads containing CDR3 were obtained. TCRdb reprocessed the 5' RACE reads with MiXCR, giving one entry per CDR3 protein. The sample has approximately 1,700,000 distinct CDR3 sequences, more than 35% seen once; the top ten hold approximately 22%. The CDR3 extends over 18 amino acids. V lost 5 bases to trimming and J lost 0 bases, with 17 bases between them. CDR1 is SEHNR, CDR2 FQNEAQ, per germline (reference sequence).

This TCR came from a human donor in good health. The chain recombines TRBV7-9 with TRBJ2-6, with a possible D match to TRBD2 (5 bases). The specimen sequenced was blood. As DNA, the CDR3 is TGTGCCAGCAGCCCGGGAACAGTTTCGTTCTCTGGGGCCAACGTCCTGACTTTC. It codes for CASSPGTVSFSGANVLTF.